These 14 T cell receptor beta chains came from one sample sequenced in a study of T-cell reconstitution after alpha-beta-depleted transplantation in children. The TCRbeta library was prepared with unique molecular identifiers. TCRdb processed the PCR reads anew with MiXCR; each CDR3 protein has one entry. The table lists just over 200,000 distinct CDR3 sequences, approximately 8.4% of them singletons. The starting material was PBMCs, mostly from graft donor cells, obtained 360 days after TCRalphabeta/CD19-depleted stem cell transplant. The receptors here all came from a male patient between 2 and 15 years old who had a stem cell transplant for acute myeloid leukemia, so the T cells may come from the graft donor.

This clonotype was detected only a few times. The V call is TRBV3-1, the J call TRBJ2-5, with TRBD1 matching over 8 bases. Germline V gives CDR1 LGHDT, CDR2 YNNKEL (reference sequence). Trimming removed 1 base from V and 4 bases from J; junction bases left unmatched: 8. This CDR3 spans 16 amino acids. The chain's CDR3 is CASSQARTGRGETQYF. For the CDR3, the DNA is TGTGCCAGCAGCCAAGCCCGGACAGGGCGTGGAGAGACCCAGTACTTC.

The chain uses TRBV5-1 and TRBJ2-5; TRBD2 matches 10 bases. The germline gives CDR1 SGHRS, CDR2 YFSETQ. The CDR3 runs 15 residues. V dropped 0 bases and J dropped 5; count of bases not matched to a gene: 4. The CDR3 region has the DNA TGCGCCAGCAGCTTGGCTAGCGGGGGCTATGAGACCCAGTACTTC. It translates to CASSLASGGYETQYF.

This clonotype was recorded many times. The chain couples TRBV4-3 to TRBJ2-1; D might be TRBD2 (5 bases). CDR1 LGHNA and CDR2 YSLEER come from the germline V gene. V was pared by 0 bases and J by 6 bases, with 9 bases between. This CDR3 region has 14 residues. The CDR3 spells CASSQEGLINEQFF. CDR3 sequence (DNA): TGCGCCAGCAGCCAAGAAGGACTGATCAATGAGCAGTTCTTC.

This clonotype was seen more than once but under ten times. The chain recombines TRBV7-9 with TRBJ2-7; D is uncertain. The CDR3 runs 14 residues. V lost 0 bases to trimming and J lost 2 bases, with 8 bases between them. Looked up from germline, CDR1 is SEHNR and CDR2 is FQNEAQ (reference sequence). This chain's CDR3 is CASSLAISPYEQYF. The CDR3 DNA reads as TGTGCCAGCAGCTTAGCGATCAGCCCCTACGAGCAGTACTTC. The full variable domain, rest sourced from reference TRBV7-9 and TRBJ2-7, is DTGVSQNPRHKITKRGQNVTFRCDPISEHNRLYWYRQTLGQGPEFLTYFQNEAQLEKSRLLSDRFSAERPKGSFSTLEIQRTEQGDSAMYLCASSLAISPYEQYFGPGTRLTVT.

This clonotype has at least ten counts. This chain connects TRBV5-1 to TRBJ2-3, with a tentative D call TRBD2 (5 bases). Germline V gives CDR1 SGHRS, CDR2 YFSETQ. Trimming stripped 4 bases from V and 0 bases from J, with 12 bases between. The CDR3 is made up of 15 amino acids. CDR3 in amino acids: CASSRLGGSTDTQYF. Written as DNA, the CDR3 is TGCGCCAGCAGCCGTCTGGGCGGGAGCACAGATACGCAGTATTTT.

This clonotype was seen many times. The chain combines TRBV5-1 with TRBJ2-7; TRBD2 agrees at 13 bases. V dropped 4 bases and J dropped 3; count of bases not matched to a gene: 7. The length of the CDR3 is 16 residues. Germline CDR1 SGHRS, CDR2 YFSETQ. In DNA, the CDR3 is TGCGCCAGCAGCCCAGAACTAGCGGGAGGGTTCTACGAGCAGTACTTC. Protein sequence: CASSPELAGGFYEQYF.

This clonotype was seen just once. The chain employs TRBV6-1 and TRBJ2-6; D is possibly TRBD1 (6 bases). This CDR3 contains 15 residues. Trimming took off 7 bases at V and 0 bases at J, with 10 bases between the two ends. Germline loops: CDR1 MNHNS, CDR2 SASEGT. The CDR3 nucleotides read TGTGCCAGCACGACAGGCGCCTCTGGGGCCAACGTCCTGACTTTC. Translating it yields CASTTGASGANVLTF.

Only a few counts were recorded for this clonotype. The DNA for the CDR3 is TGCAGTGCTAGAGCCCCTTCCACAGATACGCAGTATTTT. Translating it yields CSARAPSTDTQYF. V is TRBV20-1 and J is TRBJ2-3, with D unresolved. The length of the CDR3 is 13 residues. V lost 1 base, J lost 2 bases, and 7 bases lay in between. Germline V gives CDR1 DFQATT, CDR2 SNEGSKA (reference sequence).

V is TRBV12-3 or TRBV12-4 and J is TRBJ2-1, with D possibly matching TRBD2 (5 bases). The V end was cut by 3 bases, the J end by 4 bases, with 16 bases between. The CDR3 has 16 amino acids. The CDR3 bases are TGTGCCAGCAGTTTGGCGGCGGGCCTCTTATACAATGAGCAGTTCTTC. It specifies CASSLAAGLLYNEQFF.

In this sample, this clonotype turned up once. One base away lies a much larger clone, so this may be a sequencing read error. No conserved phenylalanine or tryptophan is present at the end of the CDR3, so a read error is the likely explanation. The rearrangement links TRBV7-2 to TRBJ2-7; 9 positions match TRBD2. Germline values: CDR1 SGHTA, CDR2 FQGNSA. The trim removed 2 bases at V and 3 bases at J, leaving 8 bases unmatched. The CDR3 loop spans 16 amino acids. In nucleotides, the CDR3 is TGTGCCAGCAGCTTATGGCTAGCGGGGCCCTACTACGAGCAGTACGGC. This encodes CASSLWLAGPYYEQYG.

This clonotype showed up many times. The chain couples TRBV20-1 to TRBJ2-1; TRBD1 agrees at 7 bases. From germline, CDR1 is DFQATT and CDR2 SNEGSKA (reference sequence). Losses at the gene ends were 0 bases for V and 0 bases for J; bases not matched to a gene: 8. The CDR3 consists of 17 residues. The CDR3 sequence is CSARDTQGQFSYNEQFF. CDR3 nucleotides: TGCAGTGCTAGAGATACACAGGGACAGTTCTCCTACAATGAGCAGTTCTTC.

The chain couples TRBV19 to TRBJ2-1; D is uncertain. There are 16 residues in the CDR3. Per germline, CDR1 LNHDA and CDR2 SQIVND (reference sequence). The ends were cut back, 5 bases at V and 6 bases at J, with 20 bases in the middle. The CDR3 reads CASSSAIQSWVNEQFF. Here the CDR3 DNA reads TGTGCCAGTAGTTCCGCCATCCAGAGTTGGGTCAATGAGCAGTTCTTC.

This clonotype was observed at least ten times. The rearrangement uses TRBV7-2 and TRBJ1-1, with a possible D match to TRBD1 (5 bases). This CDR3 spans 14 amino acids. The V end lost 2 bases, the J end lost 8 bases, and 15 bases lay between the germline ends. Germline assignment: CDR1 SGHTA and CDR2 FQGNSA. The CDR3 protein is CASSLWGDLTEAFF. CDR3 in DNA: TGTGCCAGCAGCTTATGGGGGGACCTAACGGAAGCTTTCTTT.

This clonotype was seen a handful of times. This chain uses TRBV6-1 with TRBJ2-5, with TRBD2 identical over 8 bases. Per the germline V gene, CDR1 is MNHNS and CDR2 is SASEGT. The V segment lost 10 bases and the J segment 5 bases; nucleotides outside the gene matches: 12. This CDR3 is 14 amino acids long. The CDR3: CAIRGSGSGETQYF. DNA of the CDR3: TGTGCCATCAGAGGCAGCGGGAGCGGGGAGACCCAGTACTTC.